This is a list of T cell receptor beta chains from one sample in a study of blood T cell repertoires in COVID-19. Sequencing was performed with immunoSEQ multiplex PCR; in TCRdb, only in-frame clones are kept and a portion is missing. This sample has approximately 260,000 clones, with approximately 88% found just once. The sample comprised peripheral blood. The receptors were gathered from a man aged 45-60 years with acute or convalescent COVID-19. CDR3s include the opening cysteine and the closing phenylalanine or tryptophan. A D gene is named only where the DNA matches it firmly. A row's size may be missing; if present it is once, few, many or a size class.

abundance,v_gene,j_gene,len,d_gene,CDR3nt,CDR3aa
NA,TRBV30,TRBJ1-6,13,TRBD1,TGTGCCTGGAGGTGGACAGGGTCGGGACCCCTCCACTTT,CAWRWTGSGPLHF
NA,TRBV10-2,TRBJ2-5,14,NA,TGCGCCAGCAGTCTCCTAGGTCGGGGGGAGACCCAGTACTTC,CASSLLGRGETQYF
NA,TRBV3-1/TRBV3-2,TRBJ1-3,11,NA,TGTGCCAGCAGCCCAGGAAACACCATATATTTT,CASSPGNTIYF
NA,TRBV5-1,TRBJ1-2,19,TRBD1,TGCGCCAGCAGCTTGTGGGGCCAAGGGACAGGGAGAGGACTAACTGGCTACACCTTC,CASSLWGQGTGRGLTGYTF
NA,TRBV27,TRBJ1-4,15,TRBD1,TGTGCCAGCAGTTTAACTGTGGGGACAGGGAGAAAACTGTTTTTT,CASSLTVGTGRKLFF
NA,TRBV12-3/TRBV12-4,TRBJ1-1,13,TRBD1,TGTGCCAGCAGCAAGGGGGACAGGATTGGGGCTTTCTTT,CASSKGDRIGAFF
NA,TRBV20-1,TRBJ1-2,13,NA,TGCAGTGCTAGTATAGGGGTTAACTATGGCTACACCTTC,CSASIGVNYGYTF
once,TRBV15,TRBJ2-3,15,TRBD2,TGTGCCACCAGCAGACGGACTAGCGGAGCAGATACGCAGTATTTT,CATSRRTSGADTQYF
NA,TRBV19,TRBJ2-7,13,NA,TGTGCCAGTAGTATTGTCGGAGCCTACGAGCAGTACTTC,CASSIVGAYEQYF
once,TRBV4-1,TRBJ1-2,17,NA,TGCGCCAGCAGCCAGCCAGGTAGATCGGTTCGGAACTATGGCTACACCTTC,CASSQPGRSVRNYGYTF
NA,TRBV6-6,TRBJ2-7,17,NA,TGTGCCAGCAGTCCTACAACAATATACAGGCCCGCTTACGAGCAGTACTTC,CASSPTTIYRPAYEQYF
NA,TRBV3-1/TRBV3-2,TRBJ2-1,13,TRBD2,TGTGCCAGCAGCCAAGACAGACTAGCCCCGCAGTTCTTC,CASSQDRLAPQFF
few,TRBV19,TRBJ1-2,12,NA,TGTGCCAGTAGTATAGTTGGGGCTGGCTACACCTTC,CASSIVGAGYTF
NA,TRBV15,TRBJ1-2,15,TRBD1,TGTGCCACCAGCAGAATATCGACAGGGGAATATGGCTACACCTTC,CATSRISTGEYGYTF
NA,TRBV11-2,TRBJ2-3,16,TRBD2,TGTGCCAGCAGCGCCAAACCCCAGCGGGGGGCAGATACGCAGTATTTT,CASSAKPQRGADTQYF
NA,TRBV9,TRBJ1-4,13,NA,TGTGCCAGTGCCGGACTGTATGGTGAAAAACTGTTTTTT,CASAGLYGEKLFF
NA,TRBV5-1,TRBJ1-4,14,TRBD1,TGCGCCAGCAGTTCCGGGACAGGGACTGAAAAACTGTTTTTT,CASSSGTGTEKLFF
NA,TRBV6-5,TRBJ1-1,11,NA,TGTGCCGGCCGAGGGAGGGACAAAGCTTTCTTT,CAGRGRDKAFF
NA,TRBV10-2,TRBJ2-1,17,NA,TGCGCCAGCACAAGTTCTCGCGGGGGCCTTACTTCCAATGAGCAGTTCTTC,CASTSSRGGLTSNEQFF
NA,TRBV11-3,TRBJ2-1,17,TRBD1,TGTGCCAGCAGCTTAGCCTCGGGGGACAGGGGGCTTGGTGAGCAGTTCTTC,CASSLASGDRGLGEQFF
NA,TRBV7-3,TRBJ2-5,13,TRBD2,TGTGCCAGCAGTGCGGGGGGGCCGAAGACCCAGTACTTC,CASSAGGPKTQYF
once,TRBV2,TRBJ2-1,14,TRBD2,TGTGCCAGCAGTAATAAGCGGGGGGGCTTTGAGCAGTTCTTC,CASSNKRGGFEQFF
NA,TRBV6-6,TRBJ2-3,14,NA,TGTGCCAGCAGAGTCTTCGGGGACACAGATACGCAGTATTTT,CASRVFGDTDTQYF
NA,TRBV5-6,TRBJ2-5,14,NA,TGTGCCAGCAGTTTAAGGGACACGGGATTGACCCAGTACTTC,CASSLRDTGLTQYF